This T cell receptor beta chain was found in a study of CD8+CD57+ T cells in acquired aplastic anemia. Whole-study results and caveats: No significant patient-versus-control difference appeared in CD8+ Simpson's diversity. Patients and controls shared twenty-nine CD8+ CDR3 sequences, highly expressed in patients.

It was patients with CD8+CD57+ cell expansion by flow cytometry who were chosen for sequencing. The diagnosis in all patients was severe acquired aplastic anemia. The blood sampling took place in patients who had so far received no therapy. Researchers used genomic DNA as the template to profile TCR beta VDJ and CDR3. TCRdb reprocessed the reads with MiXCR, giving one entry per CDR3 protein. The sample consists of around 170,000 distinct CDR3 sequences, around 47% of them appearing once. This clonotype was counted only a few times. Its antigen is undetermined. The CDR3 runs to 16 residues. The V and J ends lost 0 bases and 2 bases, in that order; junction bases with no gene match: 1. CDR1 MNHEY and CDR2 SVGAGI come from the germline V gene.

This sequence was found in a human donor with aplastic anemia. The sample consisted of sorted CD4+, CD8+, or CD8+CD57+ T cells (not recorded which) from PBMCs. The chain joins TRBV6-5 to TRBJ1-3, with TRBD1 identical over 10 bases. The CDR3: CASSYSGTGAGNTIYF. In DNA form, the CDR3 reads TGTGCCAGCAGTTACTCCGGGACAGGGGCTGGAAACACCATATATTTT.